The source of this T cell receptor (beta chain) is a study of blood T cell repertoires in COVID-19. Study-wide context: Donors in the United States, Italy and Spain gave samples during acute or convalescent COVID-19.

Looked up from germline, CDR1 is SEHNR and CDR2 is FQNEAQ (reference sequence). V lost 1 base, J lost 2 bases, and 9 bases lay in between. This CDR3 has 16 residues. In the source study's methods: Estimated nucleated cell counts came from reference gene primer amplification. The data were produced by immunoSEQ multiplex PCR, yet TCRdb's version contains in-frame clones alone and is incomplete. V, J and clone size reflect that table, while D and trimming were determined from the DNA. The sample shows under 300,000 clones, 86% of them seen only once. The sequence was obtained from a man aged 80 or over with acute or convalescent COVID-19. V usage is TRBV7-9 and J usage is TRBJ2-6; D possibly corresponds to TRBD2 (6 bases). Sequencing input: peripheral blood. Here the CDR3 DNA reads TGTGCCAGCAGCTTAGACGGAGGGCCTGGGGCCAACGTCCTGACTTTC. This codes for CASSLDGGPGANVLTF. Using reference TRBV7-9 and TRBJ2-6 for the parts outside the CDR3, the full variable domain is DTGVSQNPRHKITKRGQNVTFRCDPISEHNRLYWYRQTLGQGPEFLTYFQNEAQLEKSRLLSDRFSAERPKGSFSTLEIQRTEQGDSAMYLCASSLDGGPGANVLTFGAGSRLTVL.